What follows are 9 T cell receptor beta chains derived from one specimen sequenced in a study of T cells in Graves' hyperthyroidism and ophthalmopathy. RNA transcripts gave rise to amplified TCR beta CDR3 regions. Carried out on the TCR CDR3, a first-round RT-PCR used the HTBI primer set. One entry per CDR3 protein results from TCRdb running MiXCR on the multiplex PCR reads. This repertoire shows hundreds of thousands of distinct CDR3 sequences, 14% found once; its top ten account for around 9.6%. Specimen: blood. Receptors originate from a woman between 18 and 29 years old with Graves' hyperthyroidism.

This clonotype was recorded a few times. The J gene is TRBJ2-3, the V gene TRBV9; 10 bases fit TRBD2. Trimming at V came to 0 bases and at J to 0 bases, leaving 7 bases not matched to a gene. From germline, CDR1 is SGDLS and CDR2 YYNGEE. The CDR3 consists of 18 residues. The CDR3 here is CASSVAVASGRSTDTQYF. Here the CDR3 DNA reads TGTGCCAGCAGCGTAGCTGTGGCTAGCGGGAGAAGCACAGATACGCAGTATTTT.

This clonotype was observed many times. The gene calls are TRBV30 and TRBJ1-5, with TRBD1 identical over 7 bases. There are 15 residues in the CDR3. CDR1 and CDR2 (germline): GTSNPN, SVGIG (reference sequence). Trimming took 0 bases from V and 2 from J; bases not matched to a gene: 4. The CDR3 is CAWSVLTGGNQPQHF. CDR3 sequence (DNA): TGTGCCTGGAGTGTACTAACAGGGGGCAATCAGCCCCAGCATTTT.

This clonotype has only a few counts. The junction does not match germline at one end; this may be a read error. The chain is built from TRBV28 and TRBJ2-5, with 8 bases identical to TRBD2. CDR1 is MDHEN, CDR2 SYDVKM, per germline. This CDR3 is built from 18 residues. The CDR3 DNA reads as TGTGCCAGCGGTTTAAGGGTGGGTCTAGCGGGCGGTAAAGAGACCCAGTACTTC. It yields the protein CASGLRVGLAGGKETQYF. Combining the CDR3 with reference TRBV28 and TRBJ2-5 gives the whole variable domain DVKVTQSSRYLVKRTGEKVFLECVQDMDHENMFWYRQDPGLGLRLIYFSYDVKMKEKGDIPEGYSVSREKKERFSLILESASTNQTSMYLCASGLRVGLAGGKETQYFGPGTRLLVL.

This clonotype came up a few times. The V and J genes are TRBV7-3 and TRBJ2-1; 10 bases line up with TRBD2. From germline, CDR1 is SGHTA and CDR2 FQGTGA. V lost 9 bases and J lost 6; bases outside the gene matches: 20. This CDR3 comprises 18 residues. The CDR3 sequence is CASSIVSGRTTMGNEQFF. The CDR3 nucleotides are TGTGCCAGTAGTATCGTTAGCGGGAGGACTACGATGGGCAATGAGCAGTTCTTC.

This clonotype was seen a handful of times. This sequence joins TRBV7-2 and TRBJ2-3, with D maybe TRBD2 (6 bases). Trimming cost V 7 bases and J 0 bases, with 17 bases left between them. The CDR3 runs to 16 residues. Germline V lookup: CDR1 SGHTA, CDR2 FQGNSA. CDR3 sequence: CASTTPGGSSTDTQYF. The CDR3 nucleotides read TGTGCCAGCACTACACCCGGGGGTTCTAGCACAGATACGCAGTATTTT.

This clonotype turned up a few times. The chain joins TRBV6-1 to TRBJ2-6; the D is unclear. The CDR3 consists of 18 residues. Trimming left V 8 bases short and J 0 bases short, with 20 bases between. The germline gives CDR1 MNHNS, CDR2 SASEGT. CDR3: CASHLEPKPASGANVLTF. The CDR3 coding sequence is TGTGCCAGCCATTTGGAACCCAAACCTGCCTCTGGGGCCAACGTCCTGACTTTC.

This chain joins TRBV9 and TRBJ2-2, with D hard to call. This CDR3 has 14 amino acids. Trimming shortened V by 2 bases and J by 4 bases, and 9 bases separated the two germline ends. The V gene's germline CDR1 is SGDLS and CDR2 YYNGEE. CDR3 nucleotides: TGTGCCAGCAGCGTCAGCTTGGGCACCGGGGAGCTGTTTTTT. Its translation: CASSVSLGTGELFF.

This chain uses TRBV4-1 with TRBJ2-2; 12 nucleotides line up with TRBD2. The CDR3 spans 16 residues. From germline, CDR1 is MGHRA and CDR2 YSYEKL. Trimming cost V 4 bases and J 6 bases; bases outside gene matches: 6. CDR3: CASSLGLAGSAGELFF. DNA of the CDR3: TGCGCCAGCAGCCTTGGACTAGCGGGGTCTGCCGGGGAGCTGTTTTTT.

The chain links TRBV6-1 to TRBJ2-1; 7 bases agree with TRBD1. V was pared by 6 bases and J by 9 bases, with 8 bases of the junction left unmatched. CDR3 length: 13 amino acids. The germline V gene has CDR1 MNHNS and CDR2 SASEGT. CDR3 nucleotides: TGTGCCAGCAGGGGACAGCCTACAAGTGAGCAGTTCTTC. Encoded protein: CASRGQPTSEQFF.